This T cell receptor beta chain comes out of a study of T cell changes during pregnancy in multiple sclerosis. Generated by immunoSEQ multiplex PCR, the TCRdb table keeps only in-frame clones and is missing some. The sample includes tens of thousands of clones, 91% of them seen just once. The sample in question was CD8+ T cells from peripheral blood mononuclear cells, obtained before pregnancy. The source is a female donor with multiple sclerosis, enrolled in a pregnancy study.

The CDR3 DNA reads TGTGCCAGCAGCTCCGGGACTGTCTACGAGCAGTACTTC. Its translation: CASSSGTVYEQYF. The rearrangement joins TRBV13 to TRBJ2-7, with D maybe TRBD2 (6 bases). This CDR3 is built from 13 residues. Per the germline V gene, CDR1 is PRHDT and CDR2 is FYEKMQ (reference sequence). V lost 4 bases and J lost 3, with 10 bases in between.